This TCR beta chain comes out of a study of tumor-infiltrating lymphocytes in primary liver carcinoma. Study-wide results and caveats: Tumor specimens were characterized by a significantly higher top-250-clone fraction than blood (p = 0.039). Among the pair types, tumor region pairs showed more overlap than tumor-adjacent and tumor-blood pairs. There were only about 7.5-25% of top clones found in all five tumor regions.

Of note for this clonotype: Its target is unknown. No conserved phenylalanine or tryptophan is present at the end of the CDR3, so a read error is the likely explanation.

The study co-extracted DNA and RNA from about 19-30 mg of unsorted bulk tissue. The patients lived with chronic HBV infection and had not yet received any treatment. Making TCR beta cDNA involved approximately 0.5 ug total RNA and a constant-region primer. Employing slightly modified ARM-PCR, three nested multiplex PCR rounds were run, and these gave rise to the TCR beta libraries. TCRdb fed the multiplex PCR reads into MiXCR, producing one record per CDR3 protein. Of 75,000 to 90,000 distinct CDR3 sequences detected, around 70% appear once; the ten largest clones hold just under 20%. This clonotype was sampled from a man aged 40-49 years with primary liver carcinoma and hepatitis B virus infection. The sample comprised liver tumor tissue from sampling region 1. Subset denoted: tumor region T1, superior pole.

The DNA of the CDR3 is TGCGCCAGCAGCTTGCCCACGGGGGAACTAACCAAAAACATTCAGTACTCC. This encodes CASSLPTGELTKNIQYS. The V and J genes are TRBV5-1 and TRBJ2-4, with a weak D call TRBD2 (6 bases). V dropped 1 base and J dropped 2 bases, with 16 bases sitting between them. This CDR3 comprises 17 residues. In germline, CDR1 is SGHRS, CDR2 YFSETQ.